The text below deals with one T cell receptor (beta chain). The antigen remains undetermined. Produced via immunoSEQ multiplex PCR; TCRdb's table is partial and in-frame only. In the table there are some 180,000 clones, 85% to 90% of which are singletons. Germline CDR1 is SGHRS and CDR2 is YFSETQ. This CDR3 has 15 amino acids. V shed 5 bases and J 2 bases; nucleotides not matched to a gene: 4. These data originate in a study of T cell responses to AZD1222 COVID-19 vaccine. Whole-study results and caveats: The study found vaccine-associated CD4 TCRs spanning spike, dominant at 160-218 and 743-854. Possibly, clonal diversity was underestimated; donors were largely white British and included more females. Reports say nearly half of spike-specific TCRs go after unmutated variant regions.

This chain uses TRBV5-1 with TRBJ2-2, with 9 bases fitting TRBD2. This TCR came from an adult in good health. Specimen: peripheral blood, collected on day 0 of AZD1222 vaccination. As DNA, the CDR3 is TGCGCCAGCAGGCAGCGGGGGGCCAACACCGGGGAGCTGTTTTTT. Translated, it gives CASRQRGANTGELFF.